Following are 26 T cell receptor beta chains from one sample sequenced in a study of CD4+ T cells in melanoma. TCRdb keeps only in-frame clones here, not all; method: immunoSEQ multiplex PCR. The table records about 50,000 clones, roughly 87% of them present only once. Sequenced material: peripheral blood. The receptors stem from a human donor with melanoma.

This sequence joins TRBV5-6 and TRBJ2-5; perhaps TRBD2 as D (6 bases). Germline CDR1 reads SGHDT; CDR2 reads YYEEEE. V lost 4 bases to trimming and J lost 3 bases, with 16 bases between them. The CDR3 totals 15 residues. CDR3 region: CASSRGGITKETQYF. DNA of the CDR3: TGTGCCAGCAGCCGGGGAGGAATAACTAAAGAGACCCAGTACTTC.

This clone was counted once. The J gene is TRBJ1-2, the V gene TRBV15; D possibly corresponds to TRBD1 (6 bases). Germline CDR1 LNHNV, CDR2 YYDKDF (reference sequence). The length of the CDR3 is 18 residues. V was shortened by 2 bases and J by 2 bases, with 21 bases between the two germline ends. The CDR3 DNA reads as TGTGCCACCAGCAGACCGCTGGGGACATCAGTTTTAAACTATGGCTACACCTTC. Residues: CATSRPLGTSVLNYGYTF.

The rearrangement uses TRBV9 and TRBJ2-1, with TRBD2 matching 7 bases. The trim removed 3 bases at V and 7 bases at J, leaving 16 bases unmatched. CDR1 is SGDLS and CDR2 is YYNGEE in the germline V gene. This CDR3 has 17 amino acids. The CDR3 coding sequence is TGTGCCAGCAGCGCAGAGCCGGGACCTAGGGGAGGGAATGAGCAGTTCTTC. Residues: CASSAEPGPRGGNEQFF.

The J gene is TRBJ1-2, the V gene TRBV5-4, with unresolved D. The germline V and J ends were trimmed by 0 bases and 0 bases, with 6 bases remaining between them. The germline V gene has CDR1 SGHNT and CDR2 YYREEE (reference sequence). The CDR3 extends over 14 amino acids. The CDR3 DNA reads TGTGCCAGCAGCTTGGCCCAAGCTAACTATGGCTACACCTTC. Amino acid sequence: CASSLAQANYGYTF.

The V and J genes are TRBV5-1 and TRBJ2-7; maybe TRBD2 (7 bases). The CDR3 covers 15 residues. Germline V gene lookup returns CDR1 SGHRS and CDR2 YFSETQ. With 0 bases removed from V and 3 bases from J, the gap between germline ends came to 13 bases. The CDR3 spells CASSLVAGARYEQYF. DNA of the CDR3: TGCGCCAGCAGCTTGGTGGCGGGGGCTCGCTACGAGCAGTACTTC. Based on the CDR3 plus reference TRBV5-1 and TRBJ2-7, the full variable domain is KAGVTQTPRYLIKTRGQQVTLSCSPISGHRSVSWYQQTPGQGLQFLFEYFSETQRNKGNFPGRFSGRQFSNSRSEMNVSTLELGDSALYLCASSLVAGARYEQYFGPGTRLTVT.

This clone has a handful of counts. This chain links TRBV5-1 with TRBJ1-1; 9 positions match TRBD1. The V and J ends lost 1 base and 7 bases, in that order; junction bases with no gene match: 5. CDR1 SGHRS and CDR2 YFSETQ come from the germline V gene. The CDR3 length is 14 residues. CDR3 DNA sequence: TGCGCCAGCAGCTTGCGGGGACAGGGTGATGAAGCTTTCTTT. It yields the protein CASSLRGQGDEAFF.

In nucleotides, the CDR3 is TGTGCCAGCAGTCCCCCGGGTGCGTTTCAGCCCCAGCATTTT. Translation gives CASSPPGAFQPQHF. This chain uses TRBV28 with TRBJ1-5; D is ambiguous. V was cut by 5 bases and J by 6 bases, with 14 bases left in between. The CDR3 loop spans 14 amino acids. Per the germline V gene, CDR1 is MDHEN and CDR2 is SYDVKM.

The chain couples TRBV6-1 to TRBJ2-1; 7 bases are shared with TRBD2. This CDR3 has 13 amino acids. The V gene's germline CDR1 is MNHNS and CDR2 SASEGT. Trimming cost V 6 bases and J 10 bases; bases outside gene matches: 9. Here the CDR3 reads CASSLSGSREQFF. The CDR3 nucleotides read TGTGCCAGCAGCCTTAGCGGGTCTAGGGAGCAGTTCTTC.

The chain joins TRBV28 to TRBJ2-7; no reliable D call. The CDR3 contains 13 residues. CDR1 and CDR2 (germline): MDHEN, SYDVKM. Trimming stripped 6 bases from V and 0 bases from J, with 9 bases between. CDR3 sequence: CASRPPNSYEQYF. DNA of the CDR3: TGTGCCAGCAGACCCCCCAACTCCTACGAGCAGTACTTC.

The rearrangement links TRBV13 to TRBJ2-1, with D perhaps TRBD2 (7 bases). This CDR3 spans 15 amino acids. Germline loops: CDR1 PRHDT, CDR2 FYEKMQ (reference sequence). With 10 bases removed from V and 5 bases from J, the gap between germline ends came to 21 bases. The CDR3 DNA follows: TGTGCCACCCGCCGGGGCGGGGGCCGAGACAATGAGCAGTTCTTC. Its protein is CATRRGGGRDNEQFF.

J is TRBJ2-7 and V is TRBV19; a possible D gene is TRBD1 (6 bases). Germline V gene data show CDR1 as LNHDA and CDR2 as SQIVND (reference sequence). V lost 5 bases to trimming and J lost 4 bases, with 15 bases between them. The CDR3 runs 14 residues. In DNA, the CDR3 is TGTGCCAGTAGTGTAACTTTGACAGGATACGAGCAGTACTTC. Residues: CASSVTLTGYEQYF.

The chain is built from TRBV7-9 and TRBJ1-3, with D perhaps TRBD1 (5 bases). V was clipped by 7 bases and J by 2 bases, with 9 bases between them. CDR1 is SEHNR, CDR2 FQNEAQ, per germline (reference sequence). The CDR3 runs 13 residues. The CDR3 region is CASIAGTGNTIYF. CDR3 sequence (DNA): TGTGCCAGCATCGCAGGGACTGGAAACACCATATATTTT.

This rearrangement joins TRBV4-2 to TRBJ1-1; weak D call: TRBD1 (6 bases). In germline, CDR1 is LGHNA, CDR2 YNFKEQ. The length of the CDR3 is 15 residues. Trimming removed 1 base from V and 3 bases from J, with 12 bases in between. This CDR3 reads CASSQGDRSHTEAFF. The CDR3 DNA follows: TGTGCCAGCAGCCAAGGCGACAGGAGCCACACTGAAGCTTTCTTT.

The rearrangement links TRBV4-1 to TRBJ1-3; 7 bases are a match to TRBD1. The CDR3 runs 17 residues. Trimming took 1 base from V and 0 from J; bases not matched to a gene: 6. Germline V gives CDR1 MGHRA, CDR2 YSYEKL. The CDR3 spells CASSQGQGPVSGNTIYF. Written as DNA, the CDR3 is TGCGCCAGCAGCCAAGGACAGGGCCCCGTCTCTGGAAACACCATATATTTT.

The J gene is TRBJ2-5, the V gene TRBV5-5, with D maybe TRBD1 (6 bases). V shed 4 bases and J shed 1 base, with 14 bases lying between them. Germline V gene lookup returns CDR1 SGHKS and CDR2 YYEKEE (reference sequence). This CDR3 has 15 amino acids. In nucleotides, the CDR3 is TGTGCCAGCAGCACCCGAGGCAGGGGCCAAGAGACCCAGTACTTC. Protein product: CASSTRGRGQETQYF.

Concerning this clone itself: Other nucleotide sequences in the sample specify the same CDR3. The chain recombines TRBV2 with TRBJ2-3; D is tentatively TRBD1 or TRBD2 (5 bases each). The germline CDR1 and CDR2 sequences are SNHLY and FYNNEI. The CDR3 consists of 14 residues. Trimming shortened V by 0 bases and J by 6 bases, and 10 bases separated the two germline ends. The CDR3 here is CASSEAVWGDTQYF. CDR3 nucleotides: TGTGCCAGCAGTGAAGCGGTGTGGGGGGATACGCAGTATTTT.

This rearrangement joins TRBV19 to TRBJ2-1; D is ambiguous. The CDR3 is 15 residues long. CDR1 is LNHDA and CDR2 is SQIVND in the germline V gene (reference sequence). V gave up 4 bases and J gave up 1 base, with 11 bases separating them. The chain's CDR3 is CASSTRALSYNEQFF. CDR3 coding DNA: TGTGCCAGTAGTACCCGAGCTTTATCCTACAATGAGCAGTTCTTC.

The chain has TRBV28 and TRBJ2-7; the D gene is possibly TRBD1 (5 bases). Trimming shortened V by 2 bases and J by 7 bases, and 6 bases separated the two germline ends. CDR1 is MDHEN and CDR2 is SYDVKM in the germline V gene. The CDR3 is 11 residues long. For the CDR3, the DNA is TGTGCCAGCAGTTTAGGGGCTGAGCAGTACTTC. Its translation is CASSLGAEQYF.

This clone showed up just once. The chain joins TRBV4-1 to TRBJ2-5; D might be TRBD1 or TRBD2, each matching 5 bases. The CDR3 runs 19 residues. The V end lost 4 bases, the J end lost 3 bases, and 27 bases lay between the germline ends. CDR1 and CDR2 from the germline V gene are MGHRA and YSYEKL. The CDR3 is CASSPRAGWGLGVEETQYF. CDR3 coding DNA: TGCGCCAGCAGCCCGCGGGCGGGCTGGGGCCTGGGGGTTGAAGAGACCCAGTACTTC.

The rearrangement links TRBV5-4 to TRBJ1-2; D perhaps matches TRBD1 (5 bases). There are 14 residues in the CDR3. Looked up from germline, CDR1 is SGHNT and CDR2 is YYREEE (reference sequence). V shed 3 bases and J shed 3 bases, with 12 bases lying between them. CDR3 loop: CASSSWGSYYGYTF. The CDR3 DNA reads as TGTGCCAGCAGCTCGTGGGGCAGTTACTATGGCTACACCTTC.

The V call is TRBV5-5, the J call TRBJ1-3; D call uncertain. The CDR3 is 16 amino acids. Germline V CDR1 and CDR2: SGHKS, YYEKEE (reference sequence). V gave up 0 bases and J gave up 0 bases, with 10 bases separating them. The CDR3 nucleotides read TGTGCCAGCAGCTTGGAAAAGGAGTTCTCTGGAAACACCATATATTTT. It translates to CASSLEKEFSGNTIYF.

This chain uses TRBV14 with TRBJ1-4; 9 bases agree with TRBD1. This CDR3 has 14 amino acids. CDR1 and CDR2 from the germline V gene are SGHDN and FVKESK. The V and J ends lost 4 bases and 10 bases, in that order; junction bases with no gene match: 7. This chain's CDR3 is CASSPGTGYGKLFF. The CDR3 DNA follows: TGTGCCAGCAGCCCCGGGACAGGGTACGGAAAACTGTTTTTT.

The V call is TRBV10-2, the J call TRBJ1-1, with D unclear. Germline CDR1 is WSHSY and CDR2 is SAAADI. The CDR3 extends over 11 amino acids. Trimming removed 6 bases at V and 1 base at J, with 3 bases between. CDR3 in DNA: TGCGCCAGCAGGGAGAACACTGAAGCTTTCTTT. This sequence encodes CASRENTEAFF.

The genes are TRBV10-3 and TRBJ1-5; 10 bases line up with TRBD1. CDR1 ENHRY and CDR2 SYGVKD come from the germline V gene. V lost 8 bases to trimming and J lost 4 bases; unmatched junction nucleotides: 8. The CDR3 is 15 amino acids. This CDR3 is CAIGGDRGDNQPQHF. The DNA for the CDR3 is TGTGCCATCGGGGGGGACAGGGGCGATAATCAGCCCCAGCATTTT.

This clone was observed a single time. The chain employs TRBV10-2 and TRBJ1-6; possibly TRBD1 for D (5 bases). Trimming took 6 bases from V and 0 from J, leaving 15 bases between them. This CDR3 contains 17 residues. Germline CDR1 WSHSY, CDR2 SAAADI. The CDR3 DNA is TGCGCCAGCAGGGAGACAGTGCTAAGCTCCTATAATTCACCCCTCCACTTT. This encodes CASRETVLSSYNSPLHF.

The CDR3 loop is CASSLVQGNGYTF. The CDR3 region has the DNA TGTGCCAGCAGCTTGGTACAGGGGAATGGCTACACCTTC. This sequence joins TRBV5-4 and TRBJ1-2; 7 positions agree with TRBD1. J gave up 6 bases and V 0 bases, and 2 bases lay outside the gene matches. The CDR3 runs to 13 residues. Germline loops: CDR1 SGHNT, CDR2 YYREEE (reference sequence).